These T cell receptor beta chains were read from a single sample in a study of T cell repertoires in cytomegalovirus infection. MiXCR, applied by TCRdb to the reads, yields one record per CDR3 protein. The sample comprises around 450,000 distinct CDR3 sequences, about a third of which are singletons, and roughly 15% rests with the top ten. Sequencing input: PBMCs. These receptors all stem from a human donor in good health (CMV status not recorded). Some clones in this sample may be carry-over from other donors' samples. Each CDR3 is given with its conserved first and last residue. The order of the fields is D gene, J gene, clone size, V gene, CDR3 DNA, CDR3 protein. A D gene is named only where the DNA matches it firmly. The listing skips clone size in some rows; elsewhere it reads once, few, many or a size class.

D gene: NA; J gene: TRBJ2-7; clone size: many; V gene: TRBV12-3/TRBV12-4; CDR3 DNA: TGTGCCAGCAGTCCCCCGGGAGCAGGGTACGAGCAGTACTTC; CDR3 protein: CASSPPGAGYEQYF
D gene: NA; J gene: TRBJ1-6; clone size: NA; V gene: TRBV13; CDR3 DNA: TGTGCCAGCAGCTTAGGCGGGGAGTCCGTTTCACCCCTCCACTTT; CDR3 protein: CASSLGGESVSPLHF
D gene: TRBD2; J gene: TRBJ2-7; clone size: many; V gene: TRBV7-6; CDR3 DNA: TGTGCCAGCAGCTTAGTCGAGCGGGGGGGCGAGCAGTACTTC; CDR3 protein: CASSLVERGGEQYF
D gene: NA; J gene: TRBJ1-5; clone size: NA; V gene: TRBV28; CDR3 DNA: TGTGCCAGCAGTTTGCAGGCAAGCAATCAGCCCCAGCATTTT; CDR3 protein: CASSLQASNQPQHF
D gene: NA; J gene: TRBJ2-2; clone size: few; V gene: TRBV7-2; CDR3 DNA: TGTGCCAGCAGCTTATGGCTCCCTAGCCCCCTTGGCCGGAGGACCGGGGAGCTGTTTTTT; CDR3 protein: CASSLWLPSPLGRRTGELFF
D gene: NA; J gene: TRBJ1-5; clone size: few; V gene: TRBV7-9; CDR3 DNA: TGTGCCAGCAGCCCCCCCCAATATAGCAATCAGCCCCAGCATTTT; CDR3 protein: CASSPPQYSNQPQHF
D gene: NA; J gene: TRBJ2-3; clone size: few; V gene: TRBV7-2; CDR3 DNA: TGTGCCAGCAGACACAACAAAATCACAGATACGCAGTATTTT; CDR3 protein: CASRHNKITDTQYF
D gene: TRBD1; J gene: TRBJ2-1; clone size: few; V gene: TRBV28; CDR3 DNA: TGTGCCAGCAGCCAGACAGGGTTGTCCTACAATGAGCAGTTCTTC; CDR3 protein: CASSQTGLSYNEQFF
D gene: NA; J gene: TRBJ2-1; clone size: NA; V gene: TRBV28; CDR3 DNA: TGTGCCAGCAGCGCACTCGGGGCCCAGTTCTTC; CDR3 protein: CASSALGAQFF
D gene: NA; J gene: TRBJ2-7; clone size: NA; V gene: TRBV20-1; CDR3 DNA: TGCAGTGCTAGTAAGGGGGGGGTTGTCTACGAGCAGTACTTC; CDR3 protein: CSASKGGVVYEQYF
D gene: TRBD1; J gene: TRBJ2-1; clone size: NA; V gene: TRBV7-2; CDR3 DNA: TGTGCCAGCAGCTGGCGGGACAGGGGTTTCCATGAGCAGTTCTTC; CDR3 protein: CASSWRDRGFHEQFF
D gene: TRBD1; J gene: TRBJ1-2; clone size: few; V gene: TRBV6-2/TRBV6-3; CDR3 DNA: TGTGCCAGCAGTGACCCGCGACCGGAGGGGGCAGATGGCTACACCTTC; CDR3 protein: CASSDPRPEGADGYTF
D gene: NA; J gene: TRBJ2-1; clone size: few; V gene: TRBV5-1; CDR3 DNA: TGCGCCAGCAGTACCGGACACAGTGGATACAATGAGCAGTTCTTC; CDR3 protein: CASSTGHSGYNEQFF
D gene: NA; J gene: TRBJ1-4; clone size: NA; V gene: TRBV4-2; CDR3 DNA: TGTGCCAGCAGCCAAGACGGGGGTGAGAGTGAAAAACTGTTTTTT; CDR3 protein: CASSQDGGESEKLFF
D gene: NA; J gene: TRBJ2-7; clone size: NA; V gene: TRBV4-3; CDR3 DNA: TGCGCCAGCAGCCAAGATATGGCAACCCGAAGGGTCGAGCAGTACTTC; CDR3 protein: CASSQDMATRRVEQYF
D gene: TRBD1; J gene: TRBJ1-5; clone size: few; V gene: TRBV7-8; CDR3 DNA: TGTGCCAGCAGCTTAGCGAGGACAGGGGGCAATCAGCCCCAGCATTTT; CDR3 protein: CASSLARTGGNQPQHF
D gene: NA; J gene: TRBJ1-1; clone size: once; V gene: TRBV19; CDR3 DNA: TGTGCCAGTAGTATAGCTCCTGGGGGTACTGAAGCTTTCTTT; CDR3 protein: CASSIAPGGTEAFF
D gene: NA; J gene: TRBJ1-6; clone size: NA; V gene: TRBV27; CDR3 DNA: TGTGCCAGCAGTTCCAGCAGCGCCTGGAATTCACCCCTCCACTTT; CDR3 protein: CASSSSSAWNSPLHF
D gene: TRBD1; J gene: TRBJ2-2; clone size: NA; V gene: TRBV4-3; CDR3 DNA: TGCGCCAGCAGCCACCTCGGACAGGGGGCTGGAGGCACCGGGGAGCTGTTTTTT; CDR3 protein: CASSHLGQGAGGTGELFF
D gene: TRBD1; J gene: TRBJ2-7; clone size: NA; V gene: TRBV20-1; CDR3 DNA: TGCAGTGCTGGAGGGACCGACAGGGGCTTCTCCTACGAGCAGTACTTC; CDR3 protein: CSAGGTDRGFSYEQYF
D gene: TRBD1; J gene: TRBJ2-5; clone size: NA; V gene: TRBV20-1; CDR3 DNA: TGCAGTGCTAGAGATTCCAGGGACAGGGGTTGGGGGACACAAGAGACCCAGTACTTC; CDR3 protein: CSARDSRDRGWGTQETQYF
D gene: NA; J gene: TRBJ2-3; clone size: NA; V gene: TRBV24-1; CDR3 DNA: TGTGCCACCAGTGTGACTGGGGCAGATACGCAGTATTTT; CDR3 protein: CATSVTGADTQYF
D gene: NA; J gene: TRBJ1-1; clone size: many; V gene: TRBV19; CDR3 DNA: TGTGCCAGTAGTCCACTGGGGGAGGCAATCCTTAAGCCCACTGAAGCTTTCTTT; CDR3 protein: CASSPLGEAILKPTEAFF
D gene: NA; J gene: TRBJ2-7; clone size: NA; V gene: TRBV25-1; CDR3 DNA: TGTGCCAGCACCCCAGACCCCGCTCCTGGGGAGCAGTACTTC; CDR3 protein: CASTPDPAPGEQYF
D gene: TRBD1; J gene: TRBJ2-4; clone size: NA; V gene: TRBV11-2; CDR3 DNA: TGTGCCAGCAGCCGAAGGGGGACAGGGACGGAGGAAAACATTCAGTACTTC; CDR3 protein: CASSRRGTGTEENIQYF
D gene: TRBD2; J gene: TRBJ2-4; clone size: NA; V gene: TRBV20-1; CDR3 DNA: TGCAGTGCAGCCTCTAGCGGGGGCCTAGCCAAAAACATTCAGTACTTC; CDR3 protein: CSAASSGGLAKNIQYF
D gene: NA; J gene: TRBJ2-5; clone size: NA; V gene: TRBV7-8; CDR3 DNA: TGTGCCAGCAGCTCCAACCGCTGGGACCAAGAGACCCAGTACTTC; CDR3 protein: CASSSNRWDQETQYF
D gene: NA; J gene: TRBJ1-2; clone size: few; V gene: TRBV28; CDR3 DNA: TGTGCCAGCAGTTTATCCCAAGCAGAGAGGCGCGGCTACACCTTC; CDR3 protein: CASSLSQAERRGYTF
D gene: NA; J gene: TRBJ2-3; clone size: NA; V gene: TRBV19; CDR3 DNA: TGTGCCAGTAGTCTTCAGGCTGCTGCCCGCACAGATACGCAGTATTTT; CDR3 protein: CASSLQAAARTDTQYF
D gene: NA; J gene: TRBJ2-5; clone size: NA; V gene: TRBV27; CDR3 DNA: TGTGCCAGCAGTTACCAGTACCAAGAGACCCAGTACTTC; CDR3 protein: CASSYQYQETQYF
D gene: TRBD1; J gene: TRBJ1-5; clone size: NA; V gene: TRBV10-3; CDR3 DNA: TGTGCCATCAGTGATATTATCATAGGACAGGGGGTATTAAATCAGCCCCAGCATTTT; CDR3 protein: CAISDIIIGQGVLNQPQHF
D gene: TRBD1; J gene: TRBJ1-1; clone size: NA; V gene: TRBV7-9; CDR3 DNA: TGTGCCAGCAGCTTAAAGGGGACAGGGAAAAGGGAGAACACTGAAGCTTTCTTT; CDR3 protein: CASSLKGTGKRENTEAFF
D gene: TRBD2; J gene: TRBJ2-7; clone size: NA; V gene: TRBV6-1; CDR3 DNA: TGTGCCAGCAGTGAGCACCTCGGAGCGGGGGAGACCTACGAGCAGTACTTC; CDR3 protein: CASSEHLGAGETYEQYF
D gene: NA; J gene: TRBJ1-6; clone size: few; V gene: TRBV6-6; CDR3 DNA: TGTGCCAGCAGTGGGGCTGCCCTATCTAACTTT; CDR3 protein: CASSGAALSNF
D gene: NA; J gene: TRBJ2-3; clone size: NA; V gene: TRBV12-3/TRBV12-4; CDR3 DNA: TGTGCCAGCGCCAGGGGGGGAGATACGCAGTATTTT; CDR3 protein: CASARGGDTQYF
D gene: NA; J gene: TRBJ1-6; clone size: few; V gene: TRBV6-1; CDR3 DNA: TGTGCCAGCAGTCGCCACGGAGGGGGGGGGAATTCACCCCTCCACTTT; CDR3 protein: CASSRHGGGGNSPLHF
D gene: NA; J gene: TRBJ1-5; clone size: many; V gene: TRBV7-2; CDR3 DNA: TGTGCCAGCAGCTCGACAGACGGTATCAATCAGCCCCAGCATTTT; CDR3 protein: CASSSTDGINQPQHF
D gene: TRBD2; J gene: TRBJ2-3; clone size: NA; V gene: TRBV7-2; CDR3 DNA: TGTGCCAGCAGGGGGCGGGGGGGCCCCCCCCCAGATACGCAGTATTTT; CDR3 protein: CASRGRGGPPPDTQYF
D gene: NA; J gene: TRBJ1-1; clone size: few; V gene: TRBV25-1; CDR3 DNA: TGTGCCAGCAGGGAGCCATGGCCGATGAACACTGAAGCTTTCTTT; CDR3 protein: CASREPWPMNTEAFF
D gene: NA; J gene: TRBJ1-2; clone size: few; V gene: TRBV6-1; CDR3 DNA: TGTGCCAGCAGGGCCCCGGGGAGGGCCTATGGCTACACCTTC; CDR3 protein: CASRAPGRAYGYTF